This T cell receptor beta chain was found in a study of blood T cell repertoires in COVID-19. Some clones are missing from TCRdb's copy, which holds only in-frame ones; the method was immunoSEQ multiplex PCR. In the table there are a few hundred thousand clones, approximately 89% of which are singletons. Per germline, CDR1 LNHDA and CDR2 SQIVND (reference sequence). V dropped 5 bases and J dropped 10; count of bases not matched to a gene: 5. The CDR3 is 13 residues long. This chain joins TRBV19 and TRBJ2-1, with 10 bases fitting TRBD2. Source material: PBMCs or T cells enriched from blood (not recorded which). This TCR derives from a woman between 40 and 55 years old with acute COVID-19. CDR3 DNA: TGTGCCAGTAGTCTAGCGGGAGTGGGGGAGCAGTTCTTC. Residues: CASSLAGVGEQFF.